Reported below is one T cell receptor (beta chain). This entry is derived from a study of blood T cell repertoires in COVID-19. Study overall: Samples representing acute and convalescent COVID-19 were sourced from the United States, Italy and Spain.

Produced via immunoSEQ multiplex PCR; TCRdb's table is partial and in-frame only. This repertoire shows fewer than 70,000 clones, more than 75% found once; its top ten account for under 9%. The V gene's germline CDR1 is LNHDA and CDR2 SQIVND (reference sequence). CDR3 length equals 14 residues. V dropped 4 bases and J dropped 2 bases, with 9 bases sitting between them. The sample was peripheral blood. This chain connects TRBV19 to TRBJ1-5, with D possibly matching TRBD1 (5 bases). The receptor's source is a man aged 45 to 65 with active COVID-19. The CDR3: CASSKAGRNQPQHF. The DNA of the CDR3 is TGTGCCAGTAGTAAGGCAGGGCGCAATCAGCCCCAGCATTTT.